The 24 T cell receptor beta chains below come from one sample, sequenced in a study of long-term antiretroviral therapy in people with HIV. The run of the v3.0 immunoSEQ assay was at survey level. Sequencing used immunoSEQ multiplex PCR; TCRdb keeps in-frame clones, though not all of them. This table has 19,000 or so clones, about 80% appearing once. This specimen was unsorted PBMCs, taken 0.3 years before starting antiretroviral therapy. These receptors were obtained from a man in his fifties or sixties with HIV.

By share, this clone ranks as large. This chain uses TRBV7-8 with TRBJ2-7; 8 bases align to TRBD2. The CDR3 contains 15 residues. V shed 1 base and J 6 bases; nucleotides not matched to a gene: 8. Germline lookup yields CDR1 SGHVS and CDR2 FQNEAQ. This chain's CDR3 is CASSLGQGLASEQYF. Written as DNA, the CDR3 is TGTGCCAGCAGCTTAGGGCAAGGACTAGCTAGCGAGCAGTACTTC.

This chain uses TRBV18 with TRBJ2-1; D assignment may be TRBD1 or TRBD2 (6 bases each). Looked up from germline, CDR1 is KGHSH and CDR2 is LQKENI. The CDR3 length is 16 residues. Trimming left V 4 bases short and J 5 bases short, with 18 bases between. The CDR3 nucleotides are TGTGCCAGCTCACTCCCCTGGGGGGCATTAGACAATGAGCAGTTCTTC. Its translation: CASSLPWGALDNEQFF.

The chain couples TRBV28 to TRBJ1-2; D is undetermined. The CDR3 covers 12 residues. CDR1 MDHEN and CDR2 SYDVKM come from the germline V gene. The V end lost 4 bases, the J end lost 6 bases, and 9 bases lay between the germline ends. Here the CDR3 DNA reads TGTGCCAGCAGTTCCTTGGGAGATGGCTACACCTTC. Its protein is CASSSLGDGYTF.

The sample holds a few counts of this clone. This rearrangement joins TRBV9 to TRBJ1-1; tentatively, D is TRBD1 (6 bases). CDR1 is SGDLS and CDR2 is YYNGEE in the germline V gene. V shed 0 bases and J shed 3 bases, with 9 bases lying between them. The CDR3 runs 14 residues. In nucleotides, the CDR3 is TGTGCCAGCAGCGTAGCACAGGGCTACACTGAAGCTTTCTTT. Protein: CASSVAQGYTEAFF.

This chain joins TRBV28 and TRBJ2-7; 8 bases map to TRBD1. Germline CDR1 is MDHEN and CDR2 is SYDVKM. This CDR3 has 14 residues. Unmatched junction bases numbered 5, after V lost 6 bases and J lost 1 base. CDR3 residues: CASSGQGVSYEQYF. The DNA for the CDR3 is TGTGCCAGCAGCGGACAGGGTGTTTCCTACGAGCAGTACTTC.

The rearrangement joins TRBV6-5 to TRBJ2-3; 8 nucleotides line up with TRBD2. V trimming: 5 bases; J trimming: 6 bases; junction bases outside the gene matches: 4. The CDR3 is made up of 13 amino acids. Germline assignment: CDR1 MNHEY and CDR2 SVGAGI. The CDR3, as DNA: TGTGCCAGCAGTGACCGGACTAGCGATACGCAGTATTTT. It is translated as CASSDRTSDTQYF.

The chain uses TRBV7-6 and TRBJ2-7, with 8 nucleotides matching TRBD2. Unmatched junction bases numbered 4, after V lost 5 bases and J lost 1 base. The CDR3 is made up of 14 amino acids. Germline CDR1 and CDR2: SGHVS and FNYEAQ. The CDR3 protein is CASSPGTSSYEQYF. As DNA, the CDR3 is TGTGCCAGCAGCCCCGGGACTAGTTCCTACGAGCAGTACTTC.

V gene TRBV7-2 combines with J gene TRBJ2-7; TRBD2 aligns across 11 bases. The CDR3 is 15 amino acids. The germline V gene has CDR1 SGHTA and CDR2 FQGNSA. The junction had 5 bases not matched to a gene; V was cut back by 5 bases and J by 2 bases. The CDR3 nucleotides are TGTGCCAGCAGCCCCCTAGCGGGGGGTGCCTACGAGCAGTACTTC. Its translation is CASSPLAGGAYEQYF.

This chain joins TRBV29-1 and TRBJ2-1; tentatively, D is TRBD1 or TRBD2 (5 bases each). The V gene's germline CDR1 is SQVTM and CDR2 ANQGSEA. There are 12 residues in the CDR3. Between the trimmed V and J ends, which lost 0 bases and 14 bases, there was a span of 14 bases. In DNA form, the CDR3 reads TGCAGCGTTGAAGAAGTCGGGACGACTAAGTTCTTC. Its translation: CSVEEVGTTKFF.

This chain uses TRBV6-1 with TRBJ1-2; D is unclear. Germline V lookup: CDR1 MNHNS, CDR2 SASEGT. This CDR3 has 16 residues. V shed 2 bases and J shed 7 bases, with 20 bases lying between them. CDR3: CASSENHYRTTTGYTF. DNA for the CDR3: TGTGCCAGCAGTGAAAATCACTATCGGACTACCACTGGCTACACCTTC.

The gene calls are TRBV5-1 and TRBJ2-3, with TRBD1 matching over 9 bases. CDR3 length: 15 residues. V shed 1 base, J shed 4 bases, and the junction held 4 bases outside the gene matches. Germline V CDR1 and CDR2: SGHRS, YFSETQ. CDR3 sequence reads: CASSLTGQGADTQYF. The CDR3 DNA sequence: TGCGCCAGCAGCTTGACGGGACAGGGAGCAGATACGCAGTATTTT.

The chain recombines TRBV11-3 with TRBJ1-1; D not certain. The CDR3 consists of 12 residues. CDR1 SGHNT and CDR2 YENEEA come from the germline V gene. V lost 2 bases, J lost 5 bases, and 6 bases lay in between. The CDR3 protein is CASSLRMTEAFF. The CDR3 region has the DNA TGTGCCAGCAGCTTAAGGATGACTGAAGCTTTCTTT.

CDR3 in amino acids: CASSLGWTEGTDTQYF. CDR3 bases: TGTGCCAGCAGCTTGGGATGGACGGAAGGCACAGATACGCAGTATTTT. V is TRBV5-4 and J is TRBJ2-3; D remains ambiguous. Per the germline V gene, CDR1 is SGHNT and CDR2 is YYREEE (reference sequence). This CDR3 has 16 residues. Trimming shortened V by 0 bases and J by 1 base, and 12 bases separated the two germline ends.

This CDR3 is CASSFQTSNGYTF. The CDR3 nucleotides are TGTGCCAGCAGCTTTCAAACGTCCAATGGCTACACCTTC. The chain uses TRBV5-4 and TRBJ1-2, with unresolved D. V was pared by 2 bases and J by 6 bases, with 11 bases between. The CDR3 loop spans 13 amino acids. Germline-derived CDR1 and CDR2 are SGHNT and YYREEE (reference sequence).

The chain couples TRBV4-3 to TRBJ2-1, with 11 positions matching TRBD2. J gave up 8 bases and V 2 bases, and 5 bases lay outside the gene matches. Germline V CDR1 and CDR2: LGHNA, YSLEER. CDR3 length equals 15 residues. The CDR3 bases are TGCGCCAGCAGCCAATCTAGCGGGAGGTTCTATGAGCAGTTCTTC. It translates to CASSQSSGRFYEQFF.

V and J are TRBV28 and TRBJ1-6; D is ambiguous. Germline lookup yields CDR1 MDHEN and CDR2 SYDVKM. Trimming took off 8 bases at V and 4 bases at J, with 15 bases between the two ends. This CDR3 contains 15 residues. CDR3 DNA sequence: TGTGCCAGCGTCGGTGAGCCGTCGTATAATTCACCCCTCCACTTT. Translating gives CASVGEPSYNSPLHF.

The V call is TRBV4-1, the J call TRBJ2-7; unclear D gene. The CDR3 length is 15 residues. In germline, CDR1 is MGHRA, CDR2 YSYEKL. The V end lost 0 bases, the J end lost 2 bases, and 11 bases lay between the germline ends. The CDR3 here is CASSQENSLTYEQYF. Here the CDR3 DNA reads TGCGCCAGCAGCCAAGAGAACAGCCTTACCTACGAGCAGTACTTC.

The gene calls are TRBV11-3 and TRBJ2-7, with D perhaps matching TRBD1 (6 bases). Germline-derived CDR1 and CDR2 are SGHNT and YENEEA. The V end lost 5 bases, the J end lost 6 bases, and 14 bases lay between the germline ends. The CDR3 is 13 amino acids. The chain's CDR3 is CASSPRGFGEQYF. CDR3 nucleotides: TGTGCCAGCAGCCCTAGGGGGTTCGGCGAGCAGTACTTC. Variable domain in full (rest from reference TRBV11-3 and TRBJ2-7): EAGVVQSPRYKIIEKKQPVAFWCNPISGHNTLYWYLQNLGQGPELLIRYENEEAVDDSQLPKDRFSAERLKGVDSTLKIQPAELGDSAVYLCASSPRGFGEQYFGPGTRLTVT.

The chain employs TRBV7-8 and TRBJ1-5; 8 positions agree with TRBD1. CDR1 and CDR2 (germline): SGHVS, FQNEAQ. V shed 5 bases, J shed 6 bases, and the junction held 12 bases outside the gene matches. The CDR3 consists of 16 residues. CDR3 amino acids: CASSRRPDRGFQPQHF. DNA of the CDR3: TGTGCCAGCAGCCGAAGGCCCGACAGGGGCTTTCAGCCCCAGCATTTT.

The CDR3 spells CSAPGEGYTF. Written as DNA, the CDR3 is TGCAGTGCCCCGGGGGAAGGCTACACCTTC. The V and J genes are TRBV20-1 and TRBJ1-2; TRBD1 is a possible D gene (5 bases). Germline V gene sequence: CDR1 DFQATT, CDR2 SNEGSKA (reference sequence). The CDR3 runs to 10 residues. V gave up 6 bases and J gave up 8 bases, with 10 bases separating them.

This clone was counted once. The chain is built from TRBV7-8 and TRBJ1-2; a possible D gene is TRBD1 (6 bases). V lost 3 bases and J 2 bases, leaving 19 bases between the germline ends. Germline V lookup: CDR1 SGHVS, CDR2 FQNEAQ. CDR3 length equals 17 residues. Here the CDR3 DNA reads TGTGCCAGCAGCTTGGACCAGGGGAATACTTTAAACTATGGCTACACCTTC. It is translated as CASSLDQGNTLNYGYTF.

The J gene is TRBJ1-5, the V gene TRBV19; tentatively, D is TRBD1 (5 bases). V was clipped by 6 bases and J by 7 bases, with 19 bases between them. The V gene's germline CDR1 is LNHDA and CDR2 SQIVND (reference sequence). This CDR3 spans 15 amino acids. The CDR3 DNA follows: TGTGCCAGTAGCGAGTTCAGGGCCGGAAGGCAGCCCCAGCATTTT. It is translated as CASSEFRAGRQPQHF.

The genes are TRBV6-1 and TRBJ2-6; D not certain. The ends were cut back, 5 bases at V and 4 bases at J, with 12 bases in the middle. The CDR3 is 15 amino acids. Germline values: CDR1 MNHNS, CDR2 SASEGT. CDR3 amino acids: CASSTPSGGANVLTF. The CDR3 coding sequence is TGTGCCAGCAGTACCCCCAGTGGGGGGGCCAACGTCCTGACTTTC.

This rearrangement joins TRBV28 to TRBJ2-2; 7 bases line up with TRBD2. CDR3 length: 16 amino acids. The germline V gene has CDR1 MDHEN and CDR2 SYDVKM. The J segment lost 3 bases and the V segment lost 2 bases, leaving 6 bases of the junction unmatched. CDR3 protein: CASSLGGGPDTGELFF. The DNA for the CDR3 is TGTGCCAGCAGTTTAGGGGGAGGGCCCGACACCGGGGAGCTGTTTTTT.